This TCR beta chain was retrieved from a study of cytomegalovirus exposure and HLA in healthy donors (dated by TCRdb to about 2017). Background on the whole study: An earlier analysis of more than 550 of the donors reported 250 to 300 Gb of sequence data and 117 million unique TCR beta sequences obtained from about 179 million T cells. Every repertoire in the discovery cohort had been generated on one and the same sequencing platform. To predict cytomegalovirus infection status, the study brought together high-throughput TCR immunosequencing, statistical association of individual TCRs with disease status, and machine learning. About five DR-DQ haplotypes were handled as single units for association and clustering, since linkage in the cohort was strong. A later genetic analysis took genome-wide SNP genotypes for about 55% of the roughly 670 donors and used that subset as a discovery cohort. Besides the first cohort of 666 subjects, a separate validation cohort made up of some 110 different subjects was used. The number of typed donors differed by locus: roughly 620-630 for A, B, C, DRB1 and DQB1; 522 for DQA1; approximately 600 for DPA1; and approximately 450 for DPB1. The study aimed to test whether signatures of past pathogen exposure could be identified by cataloging public T cell receptors. Around 320 gigabases of sequencing data and some 85 million unique TCR sequences were included in an early release covering about 700 HLA-typed donors. Across roughly 420 genotyped donors of the cohort, an average of approximately 240,000 unique TCR beta nucleotide sequences per donor were sequenced, and approximately 19% of those sequences were non-productive. Donor age, sex, ethnicity and CMV serostatus were collected together with the repertoire data. Class I and class II HLA loci were covered by the typing at four-digit resolution. The study used immunosequencing to profile the T cell repertoires of more than 650 subjects and linked those repertoires to cytomegalovirus serostatus. Of the 300 to 500 genotyped donors, roughly 80% were placed in the genetic ancestry cluster associated with self-reported Caucasian donors. In the later analysis, no new phenotypic data were used to find candidate immune exposures; instead, reliance was placed on TCR beta sequences and their occurrence across donors. An earlier analysis of 500 to 650 of the donors applied high-throughput TCR beta sequencing to assess whether each TCR beta V gene segment acted as functional or pseudogenic. A later analysis re-examined previously published TCR beta repertoires from just over 650 donors and added high-resolution HLA genotyping to investigate patterns of TCR occurrence.

V is trimmed back by 0 bases and J by 2 bases, and the junction contains 10 bases that no gene match accounts for. The CDR3, cysteine through phenylalanine, is 17 amino acids long. CDR3 DNA only is kept here, 51 bases in frame from base 1. According to the germline V gene (reference sequence), CDR1 reads SEHNR and CDR2 reads FQNEAQ. Comment on this clone: Its antigen is not yet known. Per-nucleotide qualities are absent, and no much larger clonotype sits a single base away.

Study-wide findings and limitations: Because HLA typing was missing for some donors at each locus, association tests included only the typed subset. Several of the top co-occurrence clusters appeared to be linked to parvovirus B19, influenza, CMV and Epstein-Barr virus, according to a later analysis. A later genetic analysis associated a missense DCLRE1C variant with V-gene and J-gene trimming of TCR beta chains, and an independent cohort replicated the association. A group of highly shared sequence variants was considered likely to be a technical artifact of the sequencing pipeline. The study gave a list of around 170 TCR beta chains associated with cytomegalovirus. Most CMV-associated TCR beta chains appeared to be HLA-restricted in a later analysis, and the HLA associations seemed to be driven largely by CMV exposure. Immune exposure information for the cohort was limited to CMV serostatus. While some public TCRs were present in many individuals, most TCR sequences turned up only very rarely across donors. A further reported finding was that TCR beta sequences accurately predicted the HLA-A and HLA-B alleles for most subjects in the first cohort. A later genetic analysis reported fewer N-insertions in productive TCRs among donors in an Asian-associated ancestry cluster than the roughly 620-donor mean. At a false discovery rate of 0.05, a later analysis linked 16,951 TCR beta sequences to specific HLA alleles. Three of the identified cytomegalovirus-associated TCR beta chains were confirmed in vitro to be specific for cytomegalovirus antigens. The cohort was sequenced for TCR beta chains only, and without alpha or paired-chain data the features that could be detected were limited. Linkage disequilibrium might explain the correlated functional status among segregating V segments, but an unknown experimental factor could not be excluded. In a later analysis, the rate of TCR association differed among HLA loci, with DRB1 alleles having the most associated TCRs and HLA-C alleles having the fewest. Because the 87-base-pair reads could not distinguish some IMGT-functional V segments, including TRBV6-2 and TRBV6-3, those segments were excluded. In a later analysis, HLA-associated TCR beta chains showed more clonal expansion and lower generation probabilities than non-associated chains that were equally common. Sequencing depth was assumed to be roughly uniform across donors in the presence/absence analyses, though that assumption may not hold. According to the authors, the approach could potentially be generalized to other disease states and immunological phenotypes. An earlier analysis of around 540 of the donors showed that most TCR beta V segments appeared in productive rearrangements either about 87% or about 30% of the time, which broadly matched IMGT annotations. When HLA alleles, especially DR and DQ, strongly co-occurred, attributing TCR associations to individual alleles was difficult. In both the original and validation cohorts, the classifier was reported to diagnose cytomegalovirus status with high specificity and sensitivity. Because counts were too low, 15 to 20 rarely observed V segments, including chromosome 9 orphons, were excluded from the earlier analysis of some 590 of the donors.

The library was obtained by the immunoSEQ multiplex PCR assay. For the multiplex PCR, a mixture combining 60 forward primers for TCR Vbeta segments and 13 reverse primers for TCR Jbeta segments was used. The CDR3 region of rearranged TCR beta genes was amplified from genomic DNA by a multiplex PCR assay. The Illumina HiSeq System was used to sequence the amplified TCR beta libraries as 87-base-pair reads. The source study handled its data this way. A later analysis tallied 75 million to 95 million unique TCR beta chains across the roughly 610 repertoires, and approximately 9.9 million of those chains were shared by two or more donors. Raw reads were error-corrected and collapsed into unique sequences with a nearest-neighbor algorithm that merged closely related sequences to remove PCR and sequencing errors. To assign V, D and J gene segments, CDR3 sequences were aligned to IMGT reference sequences. Each retained sequence needed at least a six-nucleotide match to both a V gene segment and a J gene segment. Rearrangements were called productive when the CDR3 lacked stop codons and stayed in frame with V and J; all others were non-productive. Following IMGT convention, CDR3 was defined as the stretch from the second conserved V-encoded cysteine up to the conserved J-encoded phenylalanine. Sequences without an unambiguous match to a single V gene segment were excluded from the earlier analysis of approximately 600 of the donors. An earlier analysis of a few hundred of the donors called V segments functional above 56.7% productive rearrangements and segregating when the between-donor standard deviation exceeded 5%. A statistical classification framework was built for diagnosing cytomegalovirus status from the catalog of TCR beta chain sequences. V and J gene assignment, in a later analysis, came from comparing TCR nucleotide sequences with IMGT/GENE-DB human TR gene sequences. The TCRdist pipeline was used in a later analysis to assign CDR3 sequences and most-parsimonious VDJ recombination scenarios. In a later analysis, each TCR beta chain was defined by its CDR3 amino acid sequence together with its V-gene family, and reads without a unique V-gene family were excluded. To address suspected cross-contamination and a sequencing artifact, a later analysis removed 592 highly shared, low-generation-probability nucleotide sequences. In a later analysis, a clonal expansion index was calculated for each public chain from normalized within-repertoire ranks of inferred template counts. In a later analysis, generation probabilities were computed with a VDJ recombination model fitted to out-of-frame rearrangements, and the resulting probabilities were checked against IGoR. In a later analysis, hypergeometric tests were used to score TCR-TCR, TCR-HLA and TCR-CMV co-occurrence, with a repertoire-size bias correction applied to TCR pairs. A later analysis estimated false discovery rates by permuting HLA or CMV assignments 20 times. In a later analysis, co-occurring TCRs were grouped using DBSCAN, and TCRdist sequence similarity was added for clustering within HLA-allele-positive subsets. Repertoires with fewer than 30,000 or more than 120,000 public chains, plus five repertoires with anomalous nucleotide sharing, were excluded from co-occurrence clustering. Held by TCRdb, this immuneACCESS table contains in-frame sequences only and omits some clones. Under half of the omission traces to an unresolved V gene where checked; the cause of the rest is unknown. V and J calls plus clone size are reproduced from that table; the DNA served to infer D and trimming. The table for this sample lists about 130,000 clones; roughly 80% of them were counted only once. Roughly 1.4% of the sample comes from the top ten.

The cohort was made up of about 610 healthy bone marrow donors. Cohort members were all nominally healthy when sampled, although unrecorded immune exposures were likely present. The donor tested CMV seronegative and was one of the 352 seronegative cohort members. A peripheral blood sample was collected from each donor, and TCR beta sequencing was performed on peripheral blood mononuclear cells. Genomic DNA extraction from the blood cell samples was performed with the Qiagen DNeasy Blood Extraction Kit. The sample comprised PBMCs. This TCR was recovered from a middle-aged man in good health and CMV-seronegative. Recombination joined TRBV7-9 with TRBJ2-7, and 7 junctional nucleotides match TRBD2. The DNA sequence follows: TGTGCCAGCAGCTTAGCTCGCGGGGACTACCAAACCTACGAGCAGTACTTC. Its protein reads: CASSLARGDYQTYEQYF.